Following are 23 T cell receptor beta chains from one sample sequenced in a study of T-cell reconstitution after alpha-beta-depleted transplantation in children. This sample's TCRbeta library carried unique molecular identifier barcodes. TCRdb fed the PCR reads into MiXCR, producing one record per CDR3 protein. The sample carries fewer than 550,000 distinct CDR3 sequences, 11% recorded once. Sequenced here: PBMCs from the stem cell graft donor, sampled from the stem cell graft. The receptors stem from a human donor who donated a stem cell graft to a child with acute myeloid leukemia.

In its sample, this clonotype was seen many times. The rearrangement links TRBV5-1 to TRBJ1-1, with D perhaps TRBD1 (5 bases). The CDR3 contains 18 residues. Trimming pared 0 bases from V and 1 base from J, leaving 19 bases between. The germline CDR1 and CDR2 sequences are SGHRS and YFSETQ. The CDR3 DNA reads as TGCGCCAGCAGCTTGGTTTTAAGGGGAACAGTGGCGAACACTGAAGCTTTCTTT. Its protein product is CASSLVLRGTVANTEAFF.

V and J are TRBV11-1 and TRBJ2-6; 7 bases are shared with TRBD1. This CDR3 is 19 amino acids long. The J segment lost 1 base and the V segment lost 0 bases, leaving 9 bases of the junction unmatched. Germline values: CDR1 SGHAT, CDR2 FQDESV (reference sequence). CDR3 loop: CASSLAKQGRLSGANVLTF. In DNA form, the CDR3 reads TGTGCCAGCAGCTTAGCTAAACAGGGGCGCTTGTCTGGGGCCAACGTCCTGACTTTC.

This clonotype occurred a few times. The chain links TRBV5-1 to TRBJ2-3; 8 nucleotides align to TRBD1. Germline values: CDR1 SGHRS, CDR2 YFSETQ. V lost 3 bases, J lost 1 base, and 4 bases stayed unmatched. This CDR3 contains 15 residues. The CDR3 DNA sequence: TGCGCCAGCAGCTGGCAGGGGGCTGGCACAGATACGCAGTATTTT. Encoded protein: CASSWQGAGTDTQYF.

This clonotype has more than one count but fewer than ten. The genes are TRBV29-1 and TRBJ2-5, with D maybe TRBD2 (5 bases). V dropped 4 bases and J dropped 4 bases, with 16 bases sitting between them. This CDR3 region has 14 residues. Germline lookup yields CDR1 SQVTM and CDR2 ANQGSEA. CDR3 sequence reads: CSVVEFLSGETQYF. The CDR3 coding sequence is TGCAGCGTTGTGGAGTTCTTAAGCGGAGAGACCCAGTACTTC.

The sample holds many counts of this clonotype. The chain employs TRBV6-1 and TRBJ2-3; D unresolved. This CDR3 has 12 amino acids. CDR1 is MNHNS, CDR2 SASEGT, per germline. Trimming removed 5 bases from V and 0 bases from J, with 3 bases in between. CDR3 in amino acids: CASSRSTDTQYF. CDR3 bases: TGTGCCAGCAGTCGAAGCACAGATACGCAGTATTTT.

The chain joins TRBV7-2 to TRBJ2-1; tentatively, D is TRBD1 (5 bases). The CDR3 is 13 residues long. CDR1 SGHTA and CDR2 FQGNSA come from the germline V gene. V dropped 3 bases and J dropped 6 bases, with 9 bases sitting between them. CDR3 sequence (DNA): TGTGCCAGCAGCTTCAGGGTTCGCAATGAGCAGTTCTTC. Its protein is CASSFRVRNEQFF. The full variable domain, completed using reference TRBV7-2 and TRBJ2-1, is GAGVSQSPSNKVTEKGKDVELRCDPISGHTALYWYRQSLGQGLEFLIYFQGNSAPDKSGLPSDRFSAERTGGSVSTLTIQRTQQEDSAVYLCASSFRVRNEQFFGPGTRLTVL.

This clonotype was seen a few times. The rearrangement links TRBV10-3 to TRBJ2-7, with D possibly TRBD2 on 5 matching bases. The ends were cut back, 0 bases at V and 2 bases at J, with 11 bases in the middle. Germline loops: CDR1 ENHRY, CDR2 SYGVKD. CDR3 length: 15 amino acids. CDR3: CAISESSRETYEQYF. The CDR3 coding sequence is TGTGCCATCAGTGAGTCGAGCCGGGAAACCTACGAGCAGTACTTC.

This sequence joins TRBV4-1 and TRBJ2-7; perhaps TRBD2 as D (6 bases). CDR1 and CDR2 from the germline V gene are MGHRA and YSYEKL. The CDR3 has 13 amino acids. V lost 3 bases and J lost 5, with 11 bases in between. The CDR3 bases are TGCGCCAGCAGCCAGGAAACGGGGGACGAGCAGTACTTC. This translates into CASSQETGDEQYF.

This clonotype was observed a handful of times. CDR3 sequence reads: CASSLEAAAGGGEQYV. DNA of the CDR3: TGTGCCAGCAGCTTAGAAGCCGCGGCAGGGGGGGGCGAGCAGTACGTC. The chain has TRBV7-8 and TRBJ2-7; tentatively, D is TRBD1 or TRBD2 (7 bases each). Trimming removed 1 base at V and 6 bases at J, with 19 bases between. Germline lookup yields CDR1 SGHVS and CDR2 FQNEAQ. The length of the CDR3 is 16 residues.

The chain carries TRBV6-2 or TRBV6-3 and TRBJ2-7; D not resolved. The CDR3 spans 13 residues. The germline gives CDR1 MNHEY, CDR2 SVGEGT. The V end lost 8 bases, the J end lost 5 bases, and 16 bases lay between the germline ends. The CDR3 bases are TGTGCCAGCGGTTTCGGTGTTCCCGACGAGCAGTACTTC. Its translation: CASGFGVPDEQYF.

This clonotype was recorded a few times. The V call is TRBV29-1, the J call TRBJ2-1; tentatively, D is TRBD2 (6 bases). The CDR3 has 13 residues. In germline, CDR1 is SQVTM, CDR2 ANQGSEA. V was shortened by 4 bases and J by 9 bases, with 16 bases between the two germline ends. The CDR3 region is CSVVRDLGGEQFF. In DNA form, the CDR3 reads TGCAGCGTTGTGAGGGACTTGGGGGGTGAGCAGTTCTTC.

This sequence joins TRBV19 and TRBJ1-2; D not certain. The length of the CDR3 is 13 residues. V shed 7 bases and J shed 0 bases, with 9 bases lying between them. Per the germline V gene, CDR1 is LNHDA and CDR2 is SQIVND (reference sequence). The DNA of the CDR3 is TGTGCCAGTATTGACAACGCTAACTATGGCTACACCTTC. The encoded protein is CASIDNANYGYTF. Full variable domain (remainder filled in from reference TRBV19 and TRBJ1-2): DGGITQSPKYLFRKEGQNVTLSCEQNLNHDAMYWYRQDPGQGLRLIYYSQIVNDFQKGDIAEGYSVSREKKESFPLTVTSAQKNPTAFYLCASIDNANYGYTFGSGTRLTVV.

This chain links TRBV6-5 with TRBJ2-7; no clear D gene. Trimming removed 0 bases at V and 6 bases at J, with 12 bases between. Germline V lookup: CDR1 MNHEY, CDR2 SVGAGI. The CDR3 runs 14 residues. CDR3 amino acids: CASSYSKLPSEQYF. CDR3 coding DNA: TGTGCCAGCAGTTACTCGAAGCTTCCCTCCGAGCAGTACTTC.

This clonotype was recorded a few times. This sequence joins TRBV15 and TRBJ2-5, with a tentative D call TRBD1 (5 bases). V lost 5 bases and J lost 1, with 8 bases in between. The germline V gene encodes CDR1 LNHNV and CDR2 YYDKDF (reference sequence). The CDR3 extends over 13 amino acids. DNA of the CDR3: TGTGCCACCAGCCGACAGTTCCAAGAGACCCAGTACTTC. The encoded protein is CATSRQFQETQYF.

This clonotype was counted a few times. V usage is TRBV20-1 and J usage is TRBJ2-3, with D perhaps matching TRBD2 (5 bases). Trimming removed 8 bases from V and 5 bases from J, with 11 bases in between. CDR3 length: 11 amino acids. From germline, CDR1 is DFQATT and CDR2 SNEGSKA (reference sequence). The CDR3 here is CSPKAGDTQYF. The CDR3 DNA reads as TGCAGTCCTAAGGCGGGAGATACGCAGTATTTT.

This clonotype has a handful of counts. The chain joins TRBV28 to TRBJ1-2; D is undetermined. CDR3 size: 16 residues. Trimming cost V 3 bases and J 4 bases, with 18 bases left between them. Looked up from germline, CDR1 is MDHEN and CDR2 is SYDVKM. The CDR3 DNA follows: TGTGCCAGCAGTTTGCCAGCGAGCACGTCGGGCTATGGCTACACCTTC. This codes for CASSLPASTSGYGYTF.

This clonotype was picked up a small number of times. In DNA, the CDR3 is TGTGCCAGCAGTAAAAGAACAGGGGCGTATGGCTACACCTTC. It codes for CASSKRTGAYGYTF. This chain links TRBV6-2 or TRBV6-3 with TRBJ1-2; 7 positions agree with TRBD1. CDR3 length: 14 residues. Germline V lookup: CDR1 MNHEY, CDR2 SVGEGT. V shed 5 bases and J 5 bases; nucleotides not matched to a gene: 8.

The genes are TRBV5-1 and TRBJ2-1; no clear D gene. The CDR3 sequence is 15 residues long. V lost 0 bases and J 5 bases, leaving 12 bases between the germline ends. From germline, CDR1 is SGHRS and CDR2 YFSETQ. CDR3 in amino acids: CASSLEGRSDNEQFF. CDR3 coding DNA: TGCGCCAGCAGCTTGGAAGGACGTAGTGACAATGAGCAGTTCTTC. Drawing the rest from reference TRBV5-1 and TRBJ2-1, the complete variable domain is KAGVTQTPRYLIKTRGQQVTLSCSPISGHRSVSWYQQTPGQGLQFLFEYFSETQRNKGNFPGRFSGRQFSNSRSEMNVSTLELGDSALYLCASSLEGRSDNEQFFGPGTRLTVL.

Only a few counts were recorded for this clonotype. The V and J genes are TRBV18 and TRBJ2-2, with 12 nucleotides matching TRBD2. Germline loops: CDR1 KGHSH, CDR2 LQKENI. This CDR3 spans 16 amino acids. Trimming cost V 2 bases and J 6 bases; bases outside gene matches: 4. CDR3: CASSPTTSGSAGELFF. The CDR3 bases are TGTGCCAGCTCACCAACGACTAGCGGGAGTGCCGGGGAGCTGTTTTTT.

This clonotype was counted a few times. The J gene is TRBJ2-7, the V gene TRBV4-3; 8 nucleotides match TRBD1. Losses at the gene ends were 0 bases for V and 5 bases for J; bases not matched to a gene: 3. Per the germline V gene, CDR1 is LGHNA and CDR2 is YSLEER. The length of the CDR3 is 14 residues. The CDR3 sequence is CASSQDQGADEQYF. The CDR3 coding sequence is TGCGCCAGCAGCCAAGATCAGGGGGCGGACGAGCAGTACTTC.

This clonotype was counted between two and nine times. The CDR3 DNA reads as TGCAGTGCTAGGATAGGTTTGGCACACGAAAAACTGTTTTTT. As protein: CSARIGLAHEKLFF. This rearrangement joins TRBV20-1 to TRBJ1-4; D remains ambiguous. Trimming shortened V by 3 bases and J by 8 bases, and 16 bases separated the two germline ends. Germline CDR1 is DFQATT and CDR2 is SNEGSKA (reference sequence). CDR3 length equals 14 residues.

The rearrangement joins TRBV12-3 or TRBV12-4 to TRBJ1-5; unclear D gene. The CDR3 runs 14 residues. Between the trimmed V and J ends, which lost 6 bases and 3 bases, there was a span of 12 bases. The CDR3 nucleotides read TGTGCCAGCAGCTTCCATGGTCCCAATCAGCCCCAGCATTTT. It encodes CASSFHGPNQPQHF.

V usage is TRBV15 and J usage is TRBJ2-1; a possible D gene is TRBD2 (5 bases). V shed 0 bases and J shed 4 bases, with 7 bases lying between them. The V gene's germline CDR1 is LNHNV and CDR2 YYDKDF (reference sequence). The CDR3 has 14 residues. CDR3 residues: CATSRDRGYNEQFF. DNA of the CDR3: TGTGCCACCAGCAGAGATAGAGGGTACAATGAGCAGTTCTTC.